A few counts support the clone carrying this T cell receptor beta chain. What it recognizes is unknown. These data originate in a study of CD8 T cells in ankylosing spondylitis. Findings of the study overall: Reports of some motif variants in reactive arthritis synovial fluid and blood predate this one. Disease-linked clones were reportedly significantly enriched in matched ankylosing spondylitis synovial fluid.

Quantitative molecular-barcoded 5'-RACE generated the TCR beta libraries. TCRdb passed the 5' RACE reads through MiXCR, listing each CDR3 protein once. Here the sample spans about 160,000 distinct CDR3 sequences, about a sixth being singletons. This CDR3 has 13 residues. Looked up from germline, CDR1 is DFQATT and CDR2 is SNEGSKA (reference sequence). V lost 4 bases, J lost 8 bases, and 17 bases lay in between. The J gene is TRBJ1-2, the V gene TRBV20-1; tentatively, D is TRBD1 (5 bases). The sequencing sample was made of blood, either unsorted or a sorted T cell fraction (not recorded which). The clonotype comes from a male donor with ankylosing spondylitis or in good health (not recorded which). The CDR3 nucleotides read TGCAGTGCTATCCTTCAGGGTGTTGGGGGCTACACCTTC. Amino acid sequence: CSAILQGVGGYTF.